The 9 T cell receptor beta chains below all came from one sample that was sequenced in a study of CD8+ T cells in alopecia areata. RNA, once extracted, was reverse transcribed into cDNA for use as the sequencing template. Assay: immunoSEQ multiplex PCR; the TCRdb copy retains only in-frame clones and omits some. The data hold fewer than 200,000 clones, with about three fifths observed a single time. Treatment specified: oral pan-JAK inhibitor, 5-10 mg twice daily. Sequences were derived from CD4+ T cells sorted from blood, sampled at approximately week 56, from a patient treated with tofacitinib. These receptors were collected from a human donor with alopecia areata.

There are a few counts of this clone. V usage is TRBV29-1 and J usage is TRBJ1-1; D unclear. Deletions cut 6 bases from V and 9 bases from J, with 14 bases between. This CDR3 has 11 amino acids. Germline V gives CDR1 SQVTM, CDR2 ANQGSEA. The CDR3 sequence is CSVAEGIQAFF. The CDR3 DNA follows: TGCAGCGTCGCAGAGGGTATTCAAGCTTTCTTT.

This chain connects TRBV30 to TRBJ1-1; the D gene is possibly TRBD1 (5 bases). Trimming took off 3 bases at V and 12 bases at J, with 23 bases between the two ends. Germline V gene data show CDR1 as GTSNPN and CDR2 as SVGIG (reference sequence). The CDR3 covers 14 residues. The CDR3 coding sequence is TGTGCCTGGAGCGGCGGACGGAGTTCGGGGCGGACTTTCTTT. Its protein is CAWSGGRSSGRTFF.

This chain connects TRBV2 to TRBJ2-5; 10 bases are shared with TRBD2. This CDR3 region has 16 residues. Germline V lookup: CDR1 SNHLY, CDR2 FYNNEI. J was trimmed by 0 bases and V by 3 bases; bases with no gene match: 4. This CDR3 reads CASSERTSGDQETQYF. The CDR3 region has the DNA TGTGCCAGCAGTGAGAGAACTAGCGGGGACCAAGAGACCCAGTACTTC.

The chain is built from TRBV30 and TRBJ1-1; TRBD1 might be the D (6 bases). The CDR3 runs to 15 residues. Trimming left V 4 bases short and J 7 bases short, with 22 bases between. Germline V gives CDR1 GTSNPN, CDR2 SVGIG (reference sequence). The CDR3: CAWMFGQSQPREAFF. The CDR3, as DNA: TGTGCCTGGATGTTCGGACAGAGTCAACCCCGTGAAGCTTTCTTT.

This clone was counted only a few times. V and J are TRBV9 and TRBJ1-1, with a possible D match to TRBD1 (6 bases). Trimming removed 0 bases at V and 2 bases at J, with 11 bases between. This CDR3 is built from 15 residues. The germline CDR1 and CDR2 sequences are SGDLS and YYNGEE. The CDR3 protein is CASSVEGTPNTEAFF. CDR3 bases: TGTGCCAGCAGCGTAGAAGGGACACCAAACACTGAAGCTTTCTTT.

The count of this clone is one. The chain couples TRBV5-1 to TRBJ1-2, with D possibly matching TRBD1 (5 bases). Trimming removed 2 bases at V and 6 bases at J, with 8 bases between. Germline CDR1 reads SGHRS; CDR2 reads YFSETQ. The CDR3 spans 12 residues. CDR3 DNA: TGCGCCAGCAGCTTCGGGACGGATGGCTACACCTTC. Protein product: CASSFGTDGYTF.

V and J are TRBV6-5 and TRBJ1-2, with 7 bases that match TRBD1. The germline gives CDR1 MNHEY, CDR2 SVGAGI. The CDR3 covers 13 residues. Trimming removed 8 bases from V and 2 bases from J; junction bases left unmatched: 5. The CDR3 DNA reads TGTGCCAGCTTGGACAGGCGCAACTATGGCTACACCTTC. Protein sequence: CASLDRRNYGYTF.

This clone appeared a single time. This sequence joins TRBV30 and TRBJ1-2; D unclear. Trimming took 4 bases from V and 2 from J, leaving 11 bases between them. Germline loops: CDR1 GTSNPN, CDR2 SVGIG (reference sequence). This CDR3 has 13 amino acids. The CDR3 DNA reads TGTGCCTGGAAGACACTAAAAAACTATGGCTACACCTTC. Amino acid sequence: CAWKTLKNYGYTF.

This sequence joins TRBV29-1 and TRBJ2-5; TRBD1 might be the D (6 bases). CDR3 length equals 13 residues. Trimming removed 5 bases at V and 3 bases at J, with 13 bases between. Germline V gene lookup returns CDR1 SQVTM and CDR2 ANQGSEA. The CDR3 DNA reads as TGCAGCGTTAGTGACAGGTCTAAAGAGACCCAGTACTTC. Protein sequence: CSVSDRSKETQYF.